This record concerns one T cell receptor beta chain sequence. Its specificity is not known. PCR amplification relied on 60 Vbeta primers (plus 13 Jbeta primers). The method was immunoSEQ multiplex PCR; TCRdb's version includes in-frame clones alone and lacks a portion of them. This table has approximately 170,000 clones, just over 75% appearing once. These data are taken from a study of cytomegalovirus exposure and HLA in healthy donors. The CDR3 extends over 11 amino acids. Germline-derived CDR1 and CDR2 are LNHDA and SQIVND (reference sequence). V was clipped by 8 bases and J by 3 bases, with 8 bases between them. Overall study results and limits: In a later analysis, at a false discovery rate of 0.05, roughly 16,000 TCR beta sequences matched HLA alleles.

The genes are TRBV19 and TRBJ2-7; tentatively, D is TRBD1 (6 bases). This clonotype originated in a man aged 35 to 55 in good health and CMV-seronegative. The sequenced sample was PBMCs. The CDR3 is CASQDSYEQYF. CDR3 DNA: TGTGCCAGTCAGGACAGCTACGAGCAGTACTTC.